A single T cell receptor beta chain is shown here with its context. Its antigen is undetermined. This sample is part of a study of cytomegalovirus exposure and HLA in healthy donors. The CDR3 has 15 residues. Germline lookup yields CDR1 MNHEY and CDR2 SVGAGI. V was pared by 7 bases and J by 7 bases, with 14 bases of the junction left unmatched. Study-level findings and limits: Altogether, some 160 TCR beta chains were recorded as cytomegalovirus-associated. Previous analysis showed most TCR beta V segments were productive about 90% or about 30% of the time.

The PCR had 60 Vbeta and 13 Jbeta primers. The data were produced by immunoSEQ multiplex PCR, yet TCRdb's version contains in-frame clones alone and is incomplete. The sample consists of just over 95,000 clones, more than 65% of them appearing once. Sample: PBMCs. The TCR sequence derives from a human donor in good health. The chain has TRBV6-5 and TRBJ1-2; TRBD1 agrees at 8 bases. CDR3 nucleotide sequence: TGTGCCAGCACGCCCCGGACAGGGCCAGTTACTGGCTACACCTTC. Its protein product is CASTPRTGPVTGYTF.